The 17 T cell receptor beta chains in this list originate from one sample, sequenced in a study of shared clonotypes between healthy human individuals. Sequencing was performed with immunoSEQ multiplex PCR; in TCRdb, only in-frame clones are kept and a portion is missing. This sample has over 2 million clones, with 85% to 95% found just once. Sequencing input: naive CD4+ T cells sorted from blood. Sample subset: CD45RA+ positively selected. These TCRs come from a man aged 18 to 30 in good health.

The chain recombines TRBV5-1 with TRBJ2-5; unclear D gene. Looked up from germline, CDR1 is SGHRS and CDR2 is YFSETQ. This CDR3 has 13 amino acids. V lost 7 bases and J 2 bases, leaving 12 bases between the germline ends. This CDR3 is CASYEDLQETQYF. The CDR3 bases are TGCGCCAGCTACGAGGACCTTCAAGAGACCCAGTACTTC.

The rearrangement joins TRBV28 to TRBJ1-5; 7 bases line up with TRBD1. This CDR3 region has 15 residues. Germline CDR1 is MDHEN and CDR2 is SYDVKM. J gave up 2 bases and V 9 bases, and 10 bases lay outside the gene matches. The CDR3 DNA reads as TGTGCCAGTACCCCAGGGGGGGGTGGCAATCAGCCCCAGCATTTT. Residues: CASTPGGGGNQPQHF.

The table lists this clone with a count of one. The chain combines TRBV29-1 with TRBJ2-2, with D tentatively TRBD1 or TRBD2 (5 bases each). Germline CDR1 and CDR2: SQVTM and ANQGSEA. Trimming cost V 6 bases and J 4 bases, with 18 bases left between them. CDR3 size: 15 residues. DNA of the CDR3: TGCAGCGTGCTGGAGGACACCCGCGGCACCGGGGAGCTGTTTTTT. Protein sequence: CSVLEDTRGTGELFF.

This chain connects TRBV6-1 to TRBJ2-7; unclear D gene. Germline V gene sequence: CDR1 MNHNS, CDR2 SASEGT. This CDR3 region has 14 residues. Trimming took 2 bases from V and 1 from J, leaving 9 bases between them. Here the CDR3 DNA reads TGTGCCAGCAGTGAACCCGCAGGTTCCTACGAGCAGTACTTC. Translation gives CASSEPAGSYEQYF.

The chain recombines TRBV11-3 with TRBJ2-7; D possibly corresponds to TRBD1 (6 bases). V shed 1 base and J shed 6 bases, with 13 bases lying between them. The CDR3 has 14 amino acids. Looked up from germline, CDR1 is SGHNT and CDR2 is YENEEA. In DNA form, the CDR3 reads TGTGCCAGCAGCTTAGGAGGACAGAGCGGCGAGCAGTACTTC. It yields the protein CASSLGGQSGEQYF.

In DNA, the CDR3 is TGTGCCAGCAGTGATTGGGGCCGAAACACTGAAGCTTTCTTT. Protein product: CASSDWGRNTEAFF. The rearrangement joins TRBV2 to TRBJ1-1; possibly TRBD1 for D (5 bases). The V end lost 3 bases, the J end lost 2 bases, and 10 bases lay between the germline ends. CDR1 is SNHLY and CDR2 is FYNNEI in the germline V gene. The CDR3 is made up of 14 amino acids.

This chain uses TRBV2 with TRBJ1-4; D is undetermined. V shed 3 bases and J shed 0 bases, with 8 bases lying between them. In germline, CDR1 is SNHLY, CDR2 FYNNEI. CDR3 length: 15 amino acids. CDR3: CASSDRVATNEKLFF. The CDR3 coding sequence is TGTGCCAGCAGTGACCGGGTTGCAACTAATGAAAAACTGTTTTTT.

J is TRBJ2-7 and V is TRBV7-8; 8 nucleotides match TRBD2. The CDR3 is made up of 15 amino acids. CDR1 and CDR2 from the germline V gene are SGHVS and FQNEAQ. Germline trimming cut 5 bases from V and 4 bases from J; bases unmatched to any gene: 10. The CDR3 DNA reads TGTGCCAGCAGCCCGAGAGATAGCGGGATGTACGAGCAGTACTTC. Protein: CASSPRDSGMYEQYF.

The chain employs TRBV13 and TRBJ1-2; D is perhaps TRBD1 (6 bases). The V gene's germline CDR1 is PRHDT and CDR2 FYEKMQ (reference sequence). With 3 bases removed from V and 0 bases from J, the gap between germline ends came to 11 bases. The CDR3 is made up of 15 amino acids. CDR3 bases: TGTGCCAGCAGCTTTAGGACAGTAGCTAACTATGGCTACACCTTC. Its protein product is CASSFRTVANYGYTF.

The chain recombines TRBV6-1 with TRBJ2-5; D is possibly TRBD2 (5 bases). CDR3 length: 15 residues. V dropped 2 bases and J dropped 4 bases, with 14 bases sitting between them. CDR1 is MNHNS, CDR2 SASEGT, per germline. The CDR3: CASSEIGRVGETQYF. The CDR3 DNA is TGTGCCAGCAGTGAAATTGGGAGAGTCGGAGAGACCCAGTACTTC.

The chain has TRBV6-5 and TRBJ2-7; perhaps TRBD2 as D (6 bases). This CDR3 is built from 15 residues. The germline CDR1 and CDR2 sequences are MNHEY and SVGAGI. V was pared by 2 bases and J by 2 bases, with 13 bases between. CDR3 in amino acids: CASSYRDFGPYEQYF. CDR3 coding DNA: TGTGCCAGCAGTTACCGGGACTTTGGGCCCTACGAGCAGTACTTC.

Only a few counts were recorded for this clone. V and J are TRBV9 and TRBJ2-7; 11 positions match TRBD2. The CDR3 has 16 residues. CDR1 is SGDLS and CDR2 is YYNGEE in the germline V gene. The J segment lost 0 bases and the V segment lost 4 bases, leaving 6 bases of the junction unmatched. The CDR3 DNA follows: TGTGCCAGCAGCCCCAACCTAGCGGGGGGCTCCTACGAGCAGTACTTC. This codes for CASSPNLAGGSYEQYF.

J is TRBJ2-5 and V is TRBV7-9; tentative D call: TRBD1 (6 bases). The V gene lost 4 bases and the J gene lost 1 base, with 7 bases spanning the gap. Germline V gene sequence: CDR1 SEHNR, CDR2 FQNEAQ (reference sequence). The CDR3 consists of 13 residues. The CDR3 nucleotides are TGTGCCAGCAGCTGGACAGCCCAAGAGACCCAGTACTTC. Translation: CASSWTAQETQYF.

The chain joins TRBV15 to TRBJ2-7; D is unclear. The CDR3 length is 13 residues. Looked up from germline, CDR1 is LNHNV and CDR2 is YYDKDF (reference sequence). V shed 1 base and J shed 5 bases, with 9 bases lying between them. DNA of the CDR3: TGTGCCACCAGCAGAGGACCGCTCCACGAGCAGTACTTC. As protein: CATSRGPLHEQYF.

As to this clone: The same CDR3 is also encoded by other DNA sequences in this sample. The V call is TRBV29-1, the J call TRBJ2-5; D perhaps matches TRBD1 (5 bases). Per the germline V gene, CDR1 is SQVTM and CDR2 is ANQGSEA. The V and J ends lost 5 bases and 5 bases respectively, with 12 bases between them. The CDR3 length is 12 residues. This CDR3 reads CSVHRGRETQYF. CDR3 nucleotide sequence: TGCAGCGTTCATAGGGGAAGGGAGACCCAGTACTTC.

DNA for the CDR3: TGCGCCAGCAGCTTGGGGTATGGGACAGACAATTCACCCCTCCACTTT. This codes for CASSLGYGTDNSPLHF. The chain has TRBV5-1 and TRBJ1-6, with TRBD1 matching 7 bases. V gave up 0 bases and J gave up 7 bases; unmatched junction bases: 7. Germline lookup yields CDR1 SGHRS and CDR2 YFSETQ. This CDR3 is 16 amino acids long.

V and J are TRBV27 and TRBJ2-7, with 8 bases that match TRBD1. The CDR3 is 15 amino acids. With V trimmed by 6 bases and J by 2 bases, 9 bases remained unmatched. Germline V gene lookup returns CDR1 MNHEY and CDR2 SMNVEV (reference sequence). The CDR3: CASRPTGTGTYEQYF. The CDR3 region has the DNA TGTGCCAGCAGACCTACCGGGACAGGTACCTACGAGCAGTACTTC.